This TCR beta chain was documented in a study of blood T cell repertoires in COVID-19. Study context: Material from acute and convalescent COVID-19 was sourced from the United States, Italy and Spain. Sources were T cells, B-cell-depleted T cells, or PBMCs; the material itself was cDNA or gDNA.

Authors' methods: Reference gene primers were amplified, and this amplification served to estimate nucleated cell counts. The method was immunoSEQ multiplex PCR; TCRdb's version includes in-frame clones alone and lacks a portion of them. V, J and clone size were drawn from that table, and D and trimming were deduced from the DNA. The repertoire holds roughly 150,000 clones, with around four fifths as singletons. CDR1 and CDR2 from the germline V gene are SGHVS and FNYEAQ. The CDR3 is 15 residues long. The V end lost 1 base, the J end lost 5 bases, and 14 bases lay between the germline ends. This rearrangement joins TRBV7-6 to TRBJ2-5; D is possibly TRBD1 (5 bases). This TCR was sampled from a human donor in a cohort sampled during active COVID-19. Sequencing input: peripheral blood. CDR3 nucleotide sequence: TGTGCCAGCAGCTTAGGGACATCCCCCGGGGAGACCCAGTACTTC. Protein sequence: CASSLGTSPGETQYF.